The 20 T cell receptor beta chains below come from one sample, sequenced in a study of cytomegalovirus exposure and HLA in healthy donors. 60 Vbeta and 13 Jbeta primers were used in PCR. TCRdb's table, derived via immunoSEQ multiplex PCR, lists solely in-frame clones and lacks some. This sample has over 150,000 clones, with 70% to 80% found just once. The sequenced sample was PBMCs. These receptors all stem from a woman in her 30s in good health and CMV-seronegative.

The gene calls are TRBV5-4 and TRBJ2-7, with a tentative D call TRBD1 (5 bases). CDR3 length: 14 amino acids. V was pared by 0 bases and J by 3 bases, with 10 bases between. Germline assignment: CDR1 SGHNT and CDR2 YYREEE (reference sequence). The CDR3 nucleotides are TGTGCCAGCAGCTTGGCAGGGAATCACTACGAGCAGTACTTC. This gives the protein CASSLAGNHYEQYF. Full variable domain (missing parts from reference TRBV5-4 and TRBJ2-7): ETGVTQSPTHLIKTRGQQVTLRCSSQSGHNTVSWYQQALGQGPQFIFQYYREEENGRGNFPPRFSGLQFPNYSSELNVNALELDDSALYLCASSLAGNHYEQYFGPGTRLTVT.

CDR3 bases: TGTGCCAGCAGCCCCCCTTTGGCGGGGGCCGACGCAGATACGCAGTATTTT. This codes for CASSPPLAGADADTQYF. The rearrangement links TRBV7-9 to TRBJ2-3, with TRBD2 as a possible D gene (7 bases). The CDR3 covers 17 residues. V was cut by 5 bases and J by 4 bases, with 22 bases left in between. Per germline, CDR1 SEHNR and CDR2 FQNEAQ (reference sequence).

This chain uses TRBV6-1 with TRBJ1-4, with D unclear. Per germline, CDR1 MNHNS and CDR2 SASEGT. The CDR3 sequence is 14 residues long. Trimming took off 6 bases at V and 8 bases at J, with 16 bases between the two ends. CDR3 DNA sequence: TGTGCCAGCAGCTTAGCCTTCATCGGCGAAAAACTGTTTTTT. As protein: CASSLAFIGEKLFF.

This clone was detected only once. The rearrangement joins TRBV9 to TRBJ2-1, with D maybe TRBD2 (6 bases). The V end lost 1 base, the J end lost 3 bases, and 8 bases lay between the germline ends. The CDR3 runs 14 residues. Germline V gene data show CDR1 as SGDLS and CDR2 as YYNGEE. The CDR3 nucleotides are TGTGCCAGCAGCGTATCGACTAGCTACAATGAGCAGTTCTTC. It specifies CASSVSTSYNEQFF.

The CDR3 reads CASSPDWEDYEQYF. In DNA, the CDR3 is TGTGCCAGCAGCCCAGATTGGGAGGACTACGAGCAGTACTTC. The chain recombines TRBV7-9 with TRBJ2-7, with a tentative D call TRBD2 (6 bases). Trimming pared 5 bases from V and 3 bases from J, leaving 14 bases between. Germline CDR1 is SEHNR and CDR2 is FQNEAQ (reference sequence). CDR3 length: 14 residues.

V usage is TRBV12-2 and J usage is TRBJ2-7; TRBD2, as called in the table, went unchecked against the DNA. TRBV12-2 is noted as a pseudogene. The CDR3 loop spans 17 amino acids. CDR3 sequence: CASRLDSCRGESYEQYF. The CDR3 DNA is TGTGCAAGTCGCTTAGACTCCTGTCGGGGTGAATCCTACGAGCAGTACTTC.

V usage is TRBV6-5 and J usage is TRBJ2-1, with TRBD2 as a possible D gene (5 bases). V gave up 10 bases and J gave up 0 bases, with 16 bases separating them. This CDR3 region has 15 residues. Germline V CDR1 and CDR2: MNHEY, SVGAGI. The chain's CDR3 is CANSQLESSYNEQFF. Written as DNA, the CDR3 is TGTGCCAACAGCCAACTAGAAAGCTCCTACAATGAGCAGTTCTTC.

The J gene is TRBJ1-2, the V gene TRBV29-1, with a tentative D call TRBD1 (6 bases). The germline gives CDR1 SQVTM, CDR2 ANQGSEA. Trimming left V 3 bases short and J 4 bases short, with 15 bases between. The CDR3 consists of 14 residues. The DNA of the CDR3 is TGCAGCGTTGACCCCCAGGGGTGGGTCTATGGCTACACCTTC. Protein product: CSVDPQGWVYGYTF. Based on the CDR3 plus reference TRBV29-1 and TRBJ1-2, the full variable domain is SAVISQKPSRDICQRGTSLTIQCQVDSQVTMMFWYRQQPGQSLTLIATANQGSEATYESGFVIDKFPISRPNLTFSTLTVSNMSPEDSSIYLCSVDPQGWVYGYTFGSGTRLTVV.

This rearrangement joins TRBV5-1 to TRBJ2-3; 13 nucleotides match TRBD2. Unmatched junction bases numbered 4, after V lost 0 bases and J lost 3 bases. There are 17 residues in the CDR3. CDR1 SGHRS and CDR2 YFSETQ come from the germline V gene. CDR3 sequence: CASSLGLAGGLTDTQYF. The DNA for the CDR3 is TGCGCCAGCAGCTTGGGACTAGCGGGAGGTCTTACAGATACGCAGTATTTT.

V is TRBV7-7 and J is TRBJ2-3, with 15 positions matching TRBD2. This CDR3 is built from 16 residues. The germline CDR1 and CDR2 sequences are SSHAT and FNYEAQ (reference sequence). V dropped 5 bases and J dropped 5; count of bases not matched to a gene: 5. The chain's CDR3 is CASSPGLAGGGDTQYF. The CDR3 DNA reads as TGTGCCAGCAGCCCGGGACTAGCGGGGGGAGGAGATACGCAGTATTTT.

The chain has TRBV18 and TRBJ2-5, with D possibly matching TRBD2 (5 bases). The length of the CDR3 is 15 residues. V lost 1 base, J lost 1 base, and 10 bases lay in between. CDR1 KGHSH and CDR2 LQKENI come from the germline V gene. CDR3 in DNA: TGTGCCAGCTCACCACGTACAGCGGTCCAAGAGACCCAGTACTTC. It yields the protein CASSPRTAVQETQYF.

About this clone itself: The junction departs from germline at one end; a sequencing error may be responsible. V is TRBV10-3 and J is TRBJ1-2; 8 bases align to TRBD1. CDR1 is ENHRY and CDR2 is SYGVKD in the germline V gene. This CDR3 comprises 13 residues. The CDR3, as DNA: TGTGCCATCGGGGTTACAGGGGGTGACGGCTACCCCTTC. This sequence encodes CAIGVTGGDGYPF.

This rearrangement joins TRBV11-1 to TRBJ1-4; a possible D gene is TRBD1 (5 bases). The germline gives CDR1 SGHAT, CDR2 FQDESV (reference sequence). The ends were cut back, 2 bases at V and 5 bases at J, with 6 bases in the middle. The CDR3 totals 13 residues. Here the CDR3 reads CASSLWTNEKLFF. In nucleotides, the CDR3 is TGTGCCAGCAGCTTATGGACAAATGAAAAACTGTTTTTT.

The gene calls are TRBV4-2 and TRBJ1-4, with D perhaps matching TRBD1 (5 bases). There are 15 residues in the CDR3. The V end was cut by 1 base, the J end by 7 bases, with 13 bases between. Germline V gene lookup returns CDR1 LGHNA and CDR2 YNFKEQ. The CDR3 nucleotides are TGTGCCAGCAGCCAAGCCGGGACTGAAGGTGAAAAACTGTTTTTT. Protein: CASSQAGTEGEKLFF.

The chain is built from TRBV18 and TRBJ1-1; D uncertain. V lost 1 base, J lost 2 bases, and 8 bases lay in between. Germline assignment: CDR1 KGHSH and CDR2 LQKENI. The CDR3 covers 14 residues. The CDR3 reads CASSPQYTNTEAFF. The CDR3 DNA is TGTGCCAGCTCACCACAATATACAAACACTGAAGCTTTCTTT. The full variable domain, completed using reference TRBV18 and TRBJ1-1, is NAGVMQNPRHLVRRRGQEARLRCSPMKGHSHVYWYRQLPEEGLKFMVYLQKENIIDESGMPKERFSAEFPKEGPSILRIQQVVRGDSAAYFCASSPQYTNTEAFFGQGTRLTVV.

This clone has just one count. V usage is TRBV6-1 and J usage is TRBJ1-1; 11 bases are a match to TRBD1. The CDR3 totals 14 residues. Germline assignment: CDR1 MNHNS and CDR2 SASEGT. The ends lost 7 bases at V and 5 bases at J; junction bases unmatched: 6. The CDR3 loop reads CASIIRDRGTEAFF. CDR3 coding DNA: TGTGCCAGCATTATAAGGGACAGGGGGACTGAAGCTTTCTTT.

There are a few counts of this clone. The chain has TRBV5-5 and TRBJ2-2; tentative D call: TRBD1 (5 bases). The V end was cut by 3 bases, the J end by 7 bases, with 10 bases between. The CDR3 contains 13 residues. Germline V gene data show CDR1 as SGHKS and CDR2 as YYEKEE (reference sequence). In nucleotides, the CDR3 is TGTGCCAGCAGCTGGGGCCTAGGCGGGGAGCTGTTTTTT. Translation gives CASSWGLGGELFF.

This sequence joins TRBV4-1 and TRBJ1-1; D is unresolved. V dropped 3 bases and J dropped 7 bases, with 21 bases sitting between them. The CDR3 runs 16 residues. Germline V gene data show CDR1 as MGHRA and CDR2 as YSYEKL. The CDR3 DNA reads TGCGCCAGCAGCCACAGAGTGGTGGACGCTCGGGGTGAAGCTTTCTTT. This translates into CASSHRVVDARGEAFF.

The rearrangement uses TRBV5-1 and TRBJ2-3; the match to TRBD2 covers 7 bases. The CDR3 runs to 17 residues. Germline V gives CDR1 SGHRS, CDR2 YFSETQ. The V gene end was trimmed by 0 bases and the J gene end by 3 bases; junction bases not matched to a gene: 10. The CDR3 spells CASSLAGVAGLTDTQYF. In nucleotides, the CDR3 is TGCGCCAGCAGCTTGGCCGGGGTAGCGGGCTTAACAGATACGCAGTATTTT.

The V call is TRBV5-1, the J call TRBJ2-1; 13 bases are a match to TRBD2. The CDR3 sequence is 18 residues long. Trimming removed 2 bases from V and 6 bases from J; junction bases left unmatched: 11. Germline assignment: CDR1 SGHRS and CDR2 YFSETQ. CDR3 sequence: CASSFRLAGGPQANEQFF. The CDR3 nucleotides read TGCGCCAGCAGCTTCCGACTAGCGGGAGGACCCCAGGCCAATGAGCAGTTCTTC.